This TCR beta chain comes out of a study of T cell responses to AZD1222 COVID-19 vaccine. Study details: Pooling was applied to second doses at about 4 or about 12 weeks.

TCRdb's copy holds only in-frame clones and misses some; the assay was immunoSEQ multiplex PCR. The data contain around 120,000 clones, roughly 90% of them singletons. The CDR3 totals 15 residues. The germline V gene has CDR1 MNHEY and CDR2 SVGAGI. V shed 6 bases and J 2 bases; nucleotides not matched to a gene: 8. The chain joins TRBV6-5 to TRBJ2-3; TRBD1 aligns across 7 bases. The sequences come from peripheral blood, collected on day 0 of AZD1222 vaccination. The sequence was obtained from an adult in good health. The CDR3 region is CASSATGMATDTQYF. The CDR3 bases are TGTGCCAGCAGCGCGACAGGGATGGCCACAGATACGCAGTATTTT.